This T cell receptor beta chain originates from a study of shared clonotypes between healthy human individuals. The assay was immunoSEQ multiplex PCR, and TCRdb's table has in-frame clones only and misses some. In the table there are some 2,000,000 clones, approximately 95% of which are singletons. CDR1 and CDR2 (germline): LGHNA, YSLEER. Trimming cost V 0 bases and J 5 bases, with 11 bases left between them. The CDR3 loop spans 15 amino acids. CD45RO-negative CD8 cells positively selected for CCR7 made up the naive population, which excluded terminally differentiated effector memory CD45RA+ cells. This chain connects TRBV4-3 to TRBJ1-5; no firm D call. The clonotype originates from a man between 18 and 35 years old in good health. Sequenced sample: naive CD8+ T cells sorted from blood. The CDR3 protein is CASSQDRRLYQPQHF. Here the CDR3 DNA reads TGCGCCAGCAGCCAAGATCGCCGGTTATATCAGCCCCAGCATTTT.